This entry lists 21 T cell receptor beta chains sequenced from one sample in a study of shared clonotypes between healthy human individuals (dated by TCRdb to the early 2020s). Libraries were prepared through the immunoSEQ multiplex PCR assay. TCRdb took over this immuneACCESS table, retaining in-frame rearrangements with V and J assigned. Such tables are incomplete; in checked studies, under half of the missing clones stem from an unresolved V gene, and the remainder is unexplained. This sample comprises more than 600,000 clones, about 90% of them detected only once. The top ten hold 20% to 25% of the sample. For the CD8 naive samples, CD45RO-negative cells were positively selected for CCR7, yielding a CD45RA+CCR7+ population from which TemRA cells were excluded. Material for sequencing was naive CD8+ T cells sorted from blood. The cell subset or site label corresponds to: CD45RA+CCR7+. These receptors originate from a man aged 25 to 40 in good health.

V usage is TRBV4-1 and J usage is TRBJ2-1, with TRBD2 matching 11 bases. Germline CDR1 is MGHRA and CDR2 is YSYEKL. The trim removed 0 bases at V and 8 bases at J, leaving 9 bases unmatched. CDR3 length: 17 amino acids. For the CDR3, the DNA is TGCGCCAGCAGCCAAGAAGGCCTAGCGGGAGGTTACGATGAGCAGTTCTTC. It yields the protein CASSQEGLAGGYDEQFF.

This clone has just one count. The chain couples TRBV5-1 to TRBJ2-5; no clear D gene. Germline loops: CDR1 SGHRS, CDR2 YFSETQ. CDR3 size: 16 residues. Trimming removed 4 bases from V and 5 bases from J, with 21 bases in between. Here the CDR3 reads CASSPASAGLVETQYF. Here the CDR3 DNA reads TGCGCCAGCAGCCCCGCTTCCGCAGGCCTGGTGGAGACCCAGTACTTC.

The CDR3 coding sequence is TGTGCCATCAGTGAGTCCGGGAATCTCATTCAGTACTTC. It specifies CAISESGNLIQYF. This chain uses TRBV10-3 with TRBJ2-4, with TRBD2 as a possible D gene (5 bases). V was clipped by 0 bases and J by 9 bases, with 9 bases between them. This CDR3 contains 13 residues. Germline V lookup: CDR1 ENHRY, CDR2 SYGVKD.

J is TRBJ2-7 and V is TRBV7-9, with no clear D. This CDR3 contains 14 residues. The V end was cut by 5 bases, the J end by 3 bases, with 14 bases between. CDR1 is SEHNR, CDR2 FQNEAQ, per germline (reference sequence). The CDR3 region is CASSNTENDYEQYF. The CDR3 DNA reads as TGTGCCAGCAGCAATACAGAGAATGACTACGAGCAGTACTTC.

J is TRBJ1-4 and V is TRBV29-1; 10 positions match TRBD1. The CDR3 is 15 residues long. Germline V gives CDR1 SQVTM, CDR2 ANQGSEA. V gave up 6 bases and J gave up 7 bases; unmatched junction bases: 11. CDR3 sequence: CSVPQGTGDGEKLFF. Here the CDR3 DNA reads TGCAGCGTCCCACAAGGGACAGGGGACGGTGAAAAACTGTTTTTT.

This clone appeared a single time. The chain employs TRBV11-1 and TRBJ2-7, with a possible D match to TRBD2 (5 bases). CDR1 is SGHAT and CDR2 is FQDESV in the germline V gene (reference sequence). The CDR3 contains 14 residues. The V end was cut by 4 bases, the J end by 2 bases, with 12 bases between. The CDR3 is CASSSWTAPYEQYF. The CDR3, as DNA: TGTGCCAGCAGCTCCTGGACTGCCCCCTACGAGCAGTACTTC.

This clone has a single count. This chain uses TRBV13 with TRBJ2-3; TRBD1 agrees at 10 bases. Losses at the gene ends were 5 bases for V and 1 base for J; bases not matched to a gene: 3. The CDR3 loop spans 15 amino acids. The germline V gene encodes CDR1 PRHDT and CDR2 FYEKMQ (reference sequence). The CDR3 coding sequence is TGTGCCAGCAGCCCAGGACAGGGGGGCACAGATACGCAGTATTTT. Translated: CASSPGQGGTDTQYF.

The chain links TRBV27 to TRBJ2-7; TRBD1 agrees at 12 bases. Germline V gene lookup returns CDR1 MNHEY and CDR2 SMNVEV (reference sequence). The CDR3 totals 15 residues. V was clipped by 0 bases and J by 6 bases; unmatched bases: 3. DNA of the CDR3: TGTGCCAGCAGTTTATCCCGGGACAGGGGGCTCGAGCAGTACTTC. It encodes CASSLSRDRGLEQYF.

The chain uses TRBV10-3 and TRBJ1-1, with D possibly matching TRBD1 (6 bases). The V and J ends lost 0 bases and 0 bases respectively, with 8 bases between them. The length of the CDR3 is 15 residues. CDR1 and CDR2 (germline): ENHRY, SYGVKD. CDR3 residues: CAISESGGMNTEAFF. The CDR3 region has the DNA TGTGCCATCAGTGAGTCAGGGGGAATGAACACTGAAGCTTTCTTT.

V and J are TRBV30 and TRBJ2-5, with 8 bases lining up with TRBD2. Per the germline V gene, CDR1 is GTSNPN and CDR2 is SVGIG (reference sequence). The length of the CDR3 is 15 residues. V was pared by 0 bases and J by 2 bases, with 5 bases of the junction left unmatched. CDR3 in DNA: TGTGCCTGGAGTGTACGACTAGCGCCTCAAGAGACCCAGTACTTC. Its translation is CAWSVRLAPQETQYF.

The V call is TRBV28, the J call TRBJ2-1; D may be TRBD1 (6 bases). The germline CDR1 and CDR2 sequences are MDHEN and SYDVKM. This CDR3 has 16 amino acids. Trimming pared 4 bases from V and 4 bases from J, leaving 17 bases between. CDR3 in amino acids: CASSSRGTLKYNEQFF. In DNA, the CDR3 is TGTGCCAGCAGTTCCAGGGGCACCCTCAAATACAATGAGCAGTTCTTC.

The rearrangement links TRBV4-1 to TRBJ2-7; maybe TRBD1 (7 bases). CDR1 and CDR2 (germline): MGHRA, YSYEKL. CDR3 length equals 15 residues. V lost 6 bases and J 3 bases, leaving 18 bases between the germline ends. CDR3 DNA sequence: TGCGCCAGCAGGCTTCGACAGGGAGGAGACTACGAGCAGTACTTC. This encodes CASRLRQGGDYEQYF.

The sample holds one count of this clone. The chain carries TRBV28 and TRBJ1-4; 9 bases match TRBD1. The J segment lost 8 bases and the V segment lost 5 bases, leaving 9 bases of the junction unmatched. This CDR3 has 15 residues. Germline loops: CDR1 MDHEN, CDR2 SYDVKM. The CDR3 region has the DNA TGTGCCAGCAGTATCGAAACAGGGGGCAGCGAAAAACTGTTTTTT. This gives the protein CASSIETGGSEKLFF. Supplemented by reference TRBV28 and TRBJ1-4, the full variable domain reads DVKVTQSSRYLVKRTGEKVFLECVQDMDHENMFWYRQDPGLGLRLIYFSYDVKMKEKGDIPEGYSVSREKKERFSLILESASTNQTSMYLCASSIETGGSEKLFFGSGTQLSVL.

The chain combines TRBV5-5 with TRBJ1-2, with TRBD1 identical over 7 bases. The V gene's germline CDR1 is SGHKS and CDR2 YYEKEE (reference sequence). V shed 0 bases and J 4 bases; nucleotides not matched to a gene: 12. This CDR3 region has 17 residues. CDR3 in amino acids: CASSLGAWTGRTYGYTF. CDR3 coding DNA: TGTGCCAGCAGCTTGGGGGCATGGACAGGCAGGACCTATGGCTACACCTTC. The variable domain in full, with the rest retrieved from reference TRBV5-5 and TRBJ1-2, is DAGVTQSPTHLIKTRGQQVTLRCSPISGHKSVSWYQQVLGQGPQFIFQYYEKEERGRGNFPDRFSARQFPNYSSELNVNALLLGDSALYLCASSLGAWTGRTYGYTFGSGTRLTVV.

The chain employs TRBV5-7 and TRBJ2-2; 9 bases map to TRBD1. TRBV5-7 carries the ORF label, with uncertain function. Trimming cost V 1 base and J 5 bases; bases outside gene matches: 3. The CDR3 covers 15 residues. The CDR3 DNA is TGTGCCAGCAGCTTGCAGGACAGGGGTACCGGGGAGCTGTTTTTT. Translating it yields CASSLQDRGTGELFF.

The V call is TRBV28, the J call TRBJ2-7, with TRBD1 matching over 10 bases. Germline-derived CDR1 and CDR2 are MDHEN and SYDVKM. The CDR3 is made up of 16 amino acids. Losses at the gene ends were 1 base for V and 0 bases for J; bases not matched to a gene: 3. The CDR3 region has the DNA TGTGCCAGCAGTTTATCGAGGGACAGGGGCTCCTACGAGCAGTACTTC. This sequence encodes CASSLSRDRGSYEQYF.

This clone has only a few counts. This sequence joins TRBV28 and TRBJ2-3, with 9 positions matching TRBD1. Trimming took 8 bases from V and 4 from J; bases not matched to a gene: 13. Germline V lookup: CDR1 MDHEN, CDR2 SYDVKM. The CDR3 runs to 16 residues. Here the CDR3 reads CASGRGNRGRADTQYF. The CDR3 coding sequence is TGTGCCAGCGGGAGAGGGAACAGGGGGCGCGCAGATACGCAGTATTTT.

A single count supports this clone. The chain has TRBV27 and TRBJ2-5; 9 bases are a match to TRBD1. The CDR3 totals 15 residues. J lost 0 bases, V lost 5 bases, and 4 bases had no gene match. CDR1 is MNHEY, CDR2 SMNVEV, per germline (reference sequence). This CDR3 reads CASSTRDRDQETQYF. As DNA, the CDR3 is TGTGCCAGCAGTACCCGGGACAGGGACCAAGAGACCCAGTACTTC.

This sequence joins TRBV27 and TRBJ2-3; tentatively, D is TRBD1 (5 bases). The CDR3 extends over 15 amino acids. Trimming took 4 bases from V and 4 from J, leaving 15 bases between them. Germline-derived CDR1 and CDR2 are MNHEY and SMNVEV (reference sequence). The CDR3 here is CASSSGHGPSDTQYF. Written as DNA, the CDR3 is TGTGCCAGCAGTTCCGGACACGGCCCCTCAGATACGCAGTATTTT.

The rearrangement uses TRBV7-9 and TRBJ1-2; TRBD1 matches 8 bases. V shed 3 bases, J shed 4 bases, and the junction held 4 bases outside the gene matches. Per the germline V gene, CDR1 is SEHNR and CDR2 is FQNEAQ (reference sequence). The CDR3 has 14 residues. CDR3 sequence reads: CASSFSGGAYGYTF. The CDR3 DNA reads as TGTGCCAGCAGCTTCTCAGGGGGCGCCTATGGCTACACCTTC. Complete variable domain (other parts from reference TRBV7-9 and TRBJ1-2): DTGVSQNPRHKITKRGQNVTFRCDPISEHNRLYWYRQTLGQGPEFLTYFQNEAQLEKSRLLSDRFSAERPKGSFSTLEIQRTEQGDSAMYLCASSFSGGAYGYTFGSGTRLTVV.

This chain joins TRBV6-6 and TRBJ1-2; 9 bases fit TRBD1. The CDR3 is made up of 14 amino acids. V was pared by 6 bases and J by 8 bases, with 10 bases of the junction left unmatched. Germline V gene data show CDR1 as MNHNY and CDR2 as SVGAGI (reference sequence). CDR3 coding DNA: TGTGCCAGCAGGAATCCGGGACAGGGTTCCGGCTACACCTTC. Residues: CASRNPGQGSGYTF.